The present entry profiles one T cell receptor beta chain with its context. The antigen is unknown. The data were produced by immunoSEQ multiplex PCR, yet TCRdb's version contains in-frame clones alone and is incomplete. The top ten clones hold more than 0.95% of a sample with around 2,000,000 clones, just under 95% of them seen once. Positively selected for CCR7, the CD45RO-negative cells used as naive CD8 cells excluded terminally differentiated effector memory CD45RA+ cells. This sample was included in a study of shared clonotypes between healthy human individuals. Study context: Per donor, CD8 memory used one plate, CD8 naive used two, CD4 memory used three and CD4 naive used three.

Germline CDR1 is SGHDT and CDR2 is YYEEEE. CDR3 length: 16 amino acids. The V end was cut by 4 bases, the J end by 4 bases, with 20 bases between. Study-wide results and caveats: The rarefaction results pointed to incomplete sorted-subset sequencing despite large depth.

The clonotype was recovered from a man younger than 30 in good health. The sample taken for sequencing was naive CD8+ T cells sorted from blood. J is TRBJ1-2 and V is TRBV5-6; D remains unclear. CDR3 region: CASSPGGQSPAYGYTF. The CDR3 nucleotides are TGTGCCAGCAGCCCTGGCGGGCAGTCCCCCGCCTATGGCTACACCTTC. Together with reference TRBV5-6 and TRBJ1-2, the CDR3 gives the full variable domain: DAGVTQSPTHLIKTRGQQVTLRCSPKSGHDTVSWYQQALGQGPQFIFQYYEEEERQRGNFPDRFSGHQFPNYSSELNVNALLLGDSALYLCASSPGGQSPAYGYTFGSGTRLTVV.